This T cell receptor (beta chain) was found in a study of cytomegalovirus exposure and HLA in healthy donors. Study background: The same platform was used for the 120 validation repertoires and the roughly 670 first-cohort repertoires, a later analysis reported. General study points: The investigators catalogued 164 TCR beta chains as cytomegalovirus-associated.

As concerns this clone: Its antigen is not known.

Repertoires were generated with immunoSEQ multiplex PCR, while TCRdb's copy carries only in-frame clones and drops some. The repertoire holds 110,000 or so clones, approximately 91% seen once, with nearly 4.5% in the top ten. Looked up from germline, CDR1 is SEHNR and CDR2 is FQNEAQ (reference sequence). V was pared by 7 bases and J by 4 bases, with 9 bases between. The CDR3 contains 12 residues. The sequencing input was PBMCs. The chain employs TRBV7-9 and TRBJ2-3; D is ambiguous. The sequence derives from a man aged 18 to 35 in good health and CMV-seropositive. The CDR3 region is CASTLRSDTQYF. In DNA form, the CDR3 reads TGTGCCAGCACCCTCCGGTCAGATACGCAGTATTTT.